The present TCR beta chain was sequenced within a study of graft-versus-host responses after intestinal transplantation. Looking at the study overall: Anti-thymocyte globulin induction preceded three to four years of tacrolimus and steroid maintenance in all recipients. The study, taken as a whole, reports: Recipient-marrow GvH clones were detected, some having first appeared in ileum or blood.

The CDR3 spans 16 residues. V was pared by 0 bases and J by 0 bases, with 9 bases between. From germline, CDR1 is MGHRA and CDR2 YSYEKL. CFSE-labeled responder cells (around 200,000) were plated with around 200,000 irradiated, violet-dye-labeled stimulator cells. In this sample, this clone turned up a few times. Here immunoSEQ multiplex PCR was the method, and the copy in TCRdb shows in-frame clones only, minus some. The table has some 7,400 clones, 25% to 35% seen once. V is TRBV4-1 and J is TRBJ1-3; possibly TRBD1 for D (6 bases). This clonotype was obtained from a human patient who was an organ donor for intestinal transplantation. The sample consisted of alloreactive CD8+ T cells from a mixed lymphocyte reaction culture, taken before transplantation. Subset reported: CFSE-low proliferating T cells sorted from approximately 6-day pre-transplant mixed lymphocyte reaction (GvH or HvG direction). As DNA, the CDR3 is TGCGCCAGCAGCCAAGATCAGGGGCTCTCTGGAAACACCATATATTTT. Protein product: CASSQDQGLSGNTIYF.